This T cell receptor beta chain was recorded in a study of shared clonotypes between healthy human individuals. Everyone who donated was a Caucasian adult who lived in Nashville, Tennessee. The V gene's germline CDR1 is LNHDA and CDR2 SQIVND (reference sequence). V was clipped by 4 bases and J by 7 bases, with 16 bases between them. The CDR3 is made up of 15 amino acids. Comment on this clone: Antigen unknown.

The run depth of the assay was deep. The repertoire was sequenced with immunoSEQ multiplex PCR; TCRdb's copy has only in-frame clones and lacks some. The sample carries 550,000 to 700,000 clones, 73% recorded once. Study conclusions and caveats: Generally, naive subsets came out with larger estimated richness than memory subsets. For naive CD4 cells, roughly 5% of clonotypes were shared across a handful of donors.

This clonotype originated in a woman younger than 45 in good health. This chain connects TRBV19 to TRBJ2-2, with D perhaps given as TRBD1 or TRBD2 (5 bases each). The source material was memory CD4+ T cells sorted from blood. Specified subset: CD45RA-negative fraction. The CDR3 reads CASSKAGRKGGELFF. For the CDR3, the DNA is TGTGCCAGTAGTAAGGCAGGGAGAAAGGGCGGGGAGCTGTTTTTT. The variable domain in full, with the rest retrieved from reference TRBV19 and TRBJ2-2, is DGGITQSPKYLFRKEGQNVTLSCEQNLNHDAMYWYRQDPGQGLRLIYYSQIVNDFQKGDIAEGYSVSREKKESFPLTVTSAQKNPTAFYLCASSKAGRKGGELFFGEGSRLTVL.